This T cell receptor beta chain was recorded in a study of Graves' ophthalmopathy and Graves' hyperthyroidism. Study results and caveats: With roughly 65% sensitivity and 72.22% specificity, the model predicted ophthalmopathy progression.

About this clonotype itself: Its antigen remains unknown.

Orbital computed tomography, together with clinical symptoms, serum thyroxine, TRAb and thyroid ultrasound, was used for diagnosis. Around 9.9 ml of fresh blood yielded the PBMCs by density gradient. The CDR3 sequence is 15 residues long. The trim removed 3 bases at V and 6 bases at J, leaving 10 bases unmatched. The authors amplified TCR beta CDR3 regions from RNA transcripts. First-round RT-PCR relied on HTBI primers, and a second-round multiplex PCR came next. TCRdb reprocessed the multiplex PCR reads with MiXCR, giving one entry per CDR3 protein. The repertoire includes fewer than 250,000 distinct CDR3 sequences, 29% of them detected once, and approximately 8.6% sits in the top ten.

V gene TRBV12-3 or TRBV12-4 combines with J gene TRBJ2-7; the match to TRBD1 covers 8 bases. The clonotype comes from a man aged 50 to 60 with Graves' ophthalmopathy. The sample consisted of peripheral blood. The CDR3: CASSLSQGAKGEQYF. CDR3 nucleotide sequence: TGTGCCAGCAGTTTGTCGCAGGGGGCGAAGGGCGAGCAGTACTTC.